Each of the 19 T cell receptor beta chains below was sequenced from the same sample in a study of chemoradiotherapy in HPV16-positive cancers. Assay: immunoSEQ multiplex PCR; the TCRdb copy retains only in-frame clones and omits some. The table lists about 5,000 clones, about 96% of them singletons. Sequenced material: tumor tissue, taken from a patient who underwent chemoradiotherapy. These receptors all come from a human donor with HPV-associated anogenital cancer.

The chain uses TRBV19 and TRBJ2-2, with D perhaps TRBD1 (5 bases). This CDR3 has 14 residues. Germline V gene data show CDR1 as LNHDA and CDR2 as SQIVND (reference sequence). V shed 3 bases and J shed 1 base, with 6 bases lying between them. The CDR3 region is CASSIQGNTGELFF. DNA of the CDR3: TGTGCCAGTAGTATCCAGGGGAACACCGGGGAGCTGTTTTTT.

The V gene is TRBV30, the J gene TRBJ2-1, with 8 nucleotides matching TRBD1. The V gene's germline CDR1 is GTSNPN and CDR2 SVGIG (reference sequence). The CDR3 totals 14 residues. The CDR3 region has the DNA TGTGCACTGGCGACAGGGGTCCTGTACAATGAGCAGTTCTTC. Encoded protein: CALATGVLYNEQFF.

A single count supports this clone. The chain uses TRBV15 and TRBJ1-2, with unresolved D. Trimming cost V 0 bases and J 5 bases, with 7 bases left between them. The CDR3 contains 13 residues. Looked up from germline, CDR1 is LNHNV and CDR2 is YYDKDF (reference sequence). This chain's CDR3 is CATSRDFVYGYTF. The CDR3 DNA reads as TGTGCCACCAGCAGAGATTTTGTATATGGCTACACCTTC.

The gene calls are TRBV11-2 and TRBJ1-1; D is undetermined. The CDR3 is 11 amino acids. Germline V gene lookup returns CDR1 SGHAT and CDR2 FQNNGV. The V gene lost 3 bases and the J gene lost 3 bases, with 2 bases spanning the gap. CDR3 in amino acids: CASSLYTEAFF. The DNA of the CDR3 is TGTGCCAGCAGCTTGTACACTGAAGCTTTCTTT.

The genes are TRBV5-1 and TRBJ2-5, with 12 nucleotides matching TRBD1. Germline loops: CDR1 SGHRS, CDR2 YFSETQ. Trimming removed 4 bases from V and 5 bases from J; junction bases left unmatched: 6. This CDR3 is 15 amino acids long. As DNA, the CDR3 is TGCGCCAGCAGCGGGGGACAGGGGGCCTGGGAGACCCAGTACTTC. It translates to CASSGGQGAWETQYF.

The chain joins TRBV10-3 to TRBJ2-7, with 8 bases lining up with TRBD1. The trim removed 8 bases at V and 6 bases at J, leaving 15 bases unmatched. The V gene's germline CDR1 is ENHRY and CDR2 SYGVKD. The length of the CDR3 is 15 residues. The CDR3 is CAIGSAAGGSGEQYF. In nucleotides, the CDR3 is TGTGCCATCGGGAGCGCTGCAGGGGGCTCCGGCGAGCAGTACTTC.

This clone has only one observation. The DNA of the CDR3 is TGCGCCGCGGGCGTCCCGGGACAAGAGACCCAGTACTTC. The encoded protein is CAAGVPGQETQYF. This rearrangement joins TRBV5-1 to TRBJ2-5; D might be TRBD2 (5 bases). The germline CDR1 and CDR2 sequences are SGHRS and YFSETQ. Trimming cost V 10 bases and J 2 bases, with 15 bases left between them. The CDR3 is 13 amino acids.

The rearrangement links TRBV23-1 to TRBJ1-2; D call uncertain. TRBV23-1 is filed as an ORF, its function uncertain. V was pared by 6 bases and J by 4 bases, with 18 bases between. The CDR3 length is 15 residues. DNA of the CDR3: TGCGCCAGCAGCCCGGTCCCCCGGCGTAGCTATGGCTACACCTTC. Translating it yields CASSPVPRRSYGYTF.

This chain's CDR3 is CSVLGQGEEKLFF. CDR3 DNA sequence: TGCAGCGTTTTGGGACAGGGTGAAGAAAAACTGTTTTTT. The chain employs TRBV29-1 and TRBJ1-4; 9 bases fit TRBD1. The CDR3 is 13 residues long. Germline CDR1 and CDR2: SQVTM and ANQGSEA. V shed 5 bases and J 8 bases; nucleotides not matched to a gene: 6.

This clone is a singleton in its sample. The V call is TRBV5-6, the J call TRBJ1-1, with 7 bases identical to TRBD1. This CDR3 comprises 16 residues. Germline CDR1 and CDR2: SGHDT and YYEEEE. J lost 3 bases, V lost 1 base, and 9 bases had no gene match. CDR3 nucleotide sequence: TGTGCCAGCAGCTTGTTTTTAGGGGGCCAGCACACTGAAGCTTTCTTT. This gives the protein CASSLFLGGQHTEAFF.

The chain is built from TRBV9 and TRBJ1-6; D gene unclear. This CDR3 contains 14 residues. CDR1 is SGDLS, CDR2 YYNGEE, per germline. Between the trimmed V and J ends, which lost 6 bases and 5 bases, there was a span of 12 bases. CDR3: CASTPEGNNSPLHF. In DNA, the CDR3 is TGTGCCAGCACCCCGGAGGGCAATAATTCACCCCTCCACTTT.

This clone was seen just once. The chain is built from TRBV5-4 and TRBJ2-1, with 9 bases aligning to TRBD2. The germline gives CDR1 SGHNT, CDR2 YYREEE (reference sequence). The CDR3 runs to 17 residues. Losses at the gene ends were 4 bases for V and 7 bases for J; bases not matched to a gene: 15. The CDR3 sequence is CASSQKRSGRSENEQFF. The CDR3, as DNA: TGTGCCAGCAGCCAGAAACGTAGCGGGAGATCTGAGAATGAGCAGTTCTTC.

The chain has TRBV30 and TRBJ1-1; D not resolved. The CDR3 spans 13 residues. V lost 0 bases, J lost 1 base, and 6 bases lay in between. Germline lookup yields CDR1 GTSNPN and CDR2 SVGIG (reference sequence). The CDR3 loop reads CAWSVRENTEAFF. CDR3 DNA: TGTGCCTGGAGTGTACGGGAGAACACTGAAGCTTTCTTT.

In DNA form, the CDR3 reads TGTGCCAGCTCCCCAACCCCTGATACAGGGGGAAAAGGCTACACCTTC. Amino acids: CASSPTPDTGGKGYTF. The chain is built from TRBV18 and TRBJ1-2, with 8 bases fitting TRBD1. V lost 6 bases, J lost 8 bases, and 17 bases stayed unmatched. The CDR3 has 16 residues. Germline V gene sequence: CDR1 KGHSH, CDR2 LQKENI.

This clone was detected a few times. The chain has TRBV10-2 and TRBJ1-2; tentatively, D is TRBD1 (6 bases). Trimming left V 0 bases short and J 8 bases short, with 16 bases between. This CDR3 has 15 residues. Looked up from germline, CDR1 is WSHSY and CDR2 is SAAADI. CDR3: CASSESDSRLGGYTF. The CDR3 nucleotides are TGCGCCAGCAGTGAGTCGGACAGTCGCCTAGGGGGCTACACCTTC.

V is TRBV5-1 and J is TRBJ2-3, with D possibly matching TRBD2 (6 bases). Germline V lookup: CDR1 SGHRS, CDR2 YFSETQ. The CDR3 covers 16 residues. The V and J ends lost 0 bases and 6 bases respectively, with 17 bases between them. CDR3 sequence: CASSLGHGSGGDTQYF. The CDR3 DNA reads TGCGCCAGCAGCTTGGGGCATGGTAGCGGAGGGGATACGCAGTATTTT. Drawing the rest from reference TRBV5-1 and TRBJ2-3, the complete variable domain is KAGVTQTPRYLIKTRGQQVTLSCSPISGHRSVSWYQQTPGQGLQFLFEYFSETQRNKGNFPGRFSGRQFSNSRSEMNVSTLELGDSALYLCASSLGHGSGGDTQYFGPGTRLTVL.

The chain joins TRBV9 to TRBJ2-3, with 9 bases matching TRBD2. Per germline, CDR1 SGDLS and CDR2 YYNGEE. The CDR3 spans 13 residues. V shed 10 bases, J shed 10 bases, and the junction held 13 bases outside the gene matches. DNA for the CDR3: TGTGCCTCCAGCTTGAGCGGGGGGTCCGCGCAGTATTTT. Protein sequence: CASSLSGGSAQYF.

The chain carries TRBV7-9 and TRBJ2-7; 10 bases align to TRBD1. Per the germline V gene, CDR1 is SEHNR and CDR2 is FQNEAQ (reference sequence). There are 16 residues in the CDR3. Trimming removed 2 bases from V and 7 bases from J; junction bases left unmatched: 11. CDR3 sequence: CASSLMPTGGSGEQYF. Written as DNA, the CDR3 is TGTGCCAGCAGCTTAATGCCGACAGGGGGCTCGGGGGAGCAGTACTTC.

This clone is a singleton in its sample. This chain connects TRBV6-1 to TRBJ2-3; unclear D gene. The V end lost 5 bases, the J end lost 4 bases, and 7 bases lay between the germline ends. The CDR3 totals 12 residues. From germline, CDR1 is MNHNS and CDR2 SASEGT. DNA of the CDR3: TGTGCCAGCAGTCCGGGTCCAGATACGCAGTATTTT. It encodes CASSPGPDTQYF.